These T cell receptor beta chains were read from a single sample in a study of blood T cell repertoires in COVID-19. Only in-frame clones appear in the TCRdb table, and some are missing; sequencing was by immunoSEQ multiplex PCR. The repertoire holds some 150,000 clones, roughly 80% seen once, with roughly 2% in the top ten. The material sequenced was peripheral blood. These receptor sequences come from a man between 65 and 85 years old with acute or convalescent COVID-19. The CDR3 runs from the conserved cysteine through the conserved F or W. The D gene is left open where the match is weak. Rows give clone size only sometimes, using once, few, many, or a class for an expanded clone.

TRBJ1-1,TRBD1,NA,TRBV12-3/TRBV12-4,CASTAAGTGAAFF,TGTGCCAGCACCGCTGCGGGGACAGGAGCTGCTTTCTTT
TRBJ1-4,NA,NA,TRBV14,CASSPSGGEKLFF,TGTGCCAGCAGCCCGTCGGGGGGTGAAAAACTGTTTTTT
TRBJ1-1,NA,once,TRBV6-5,CASALAVNTEAFF,TGTGCCAGCGCACTAGCGGTGAACACTGAAGCTTTCTTT
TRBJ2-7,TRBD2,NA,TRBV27,CARSYSLAGGTYEQYF,TGTGCCCGCAGTTACTCCCTAGCGGGAGGGACCTACGAGCAGTACTTC
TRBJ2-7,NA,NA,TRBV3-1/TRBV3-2,CASSPHSYEQYF,TGTGCCAGCAGCCCACACTCCTACGAGCAGTACTTC
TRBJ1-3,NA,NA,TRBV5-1,CASSLAGFGNTIYF,TGCGCCAGCAGCTTGGCGGGGTTTGGAAACACCATATATTTT
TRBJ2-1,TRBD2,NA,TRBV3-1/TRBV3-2,CASSQQLASEQFF,TGTGCCAGCAGCCAGCAACTAGCGTCTGAGCAGTTCTTC
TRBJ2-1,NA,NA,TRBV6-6,CASAGRGKQFF,TGTGCCAGCGCTGGCAGGGGTAAGCAGTTCTTC
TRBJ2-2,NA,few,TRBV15,CATSRDRVYTGELFF,TGTGCCACCAGCAGAGACAGGGTTTACACCGGGGAGCTGTTTTTT
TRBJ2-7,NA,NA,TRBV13,CASSLPVEGRGYEQYF,TGTGCCAGCAGCTTACCCGTGGAGGGCCGGGGGTACGAGCAGTACTTC
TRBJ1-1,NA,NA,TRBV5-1,CASSLLQDTTEAFF,TGCGCCAGCAGCTTGTTACAGGATACTACTGAAGCTTTCTTT
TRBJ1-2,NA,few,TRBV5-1,CASSPGHVGNYGYTF,TGCGCCAGCAGCCCGGGACACGTTGGCAACTATGGCTACACCTTC
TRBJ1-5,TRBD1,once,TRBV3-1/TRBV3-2,CASSQQGAGSNQPQHF,TGTGCCAGCAGCCAGCAGGGGGCCGGTAGCAATCAGCCCCAGCATTTT
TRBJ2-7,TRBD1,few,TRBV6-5,CASTTTGGSFVEQYF,TGTGCCAGCACGACGACAGGGGGGTCGTTCGTCGAGCAGTACTTC
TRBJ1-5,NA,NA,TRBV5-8,CASEGREGNQPQHF,TGTGCCAGCGAGGGGAGGGAAGGCAATCAGCCCCAGCATTTT
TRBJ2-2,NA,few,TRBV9,CASSVQGTGELFF,TGTGCCAGCAGCGTCCAGGGTACCGGGGAGCTGTTTTTT
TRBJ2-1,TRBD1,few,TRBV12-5,CASGLGTGDYNEQFF,TGTGCTAGTGGTTTGGGGACAGGGGACTACAATGAGCAGTTCTTC
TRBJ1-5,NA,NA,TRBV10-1,CASSESTRGLRQPQHF,TGCGCCAGCAGTGAGTCGACGCGAGGGCTGAGGCAGCCCCAGCATTTT
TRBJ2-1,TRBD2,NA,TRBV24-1,CATRTSGADEQFF,TGTGCCACCCGGACTAGCGGGGCTGATGAGCAGTTCTTC
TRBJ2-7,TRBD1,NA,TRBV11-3,CASSLSQGATYEQYF,TGTGCCAGCAGCTTATCGCAGGGGGCGACCTACGAGCAGTACTTC
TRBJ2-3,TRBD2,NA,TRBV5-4,CASSPQRGGTDTQYF,TGTGCCAGCAGCCCCCAGCGGGGGGGGACGGATACGCAGTATTTT
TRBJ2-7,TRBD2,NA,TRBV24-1,CATEAVGRGSYEQYF,TGTGCCACCGAAGCCGTCGGGAGGGGGTCCTACGAGCAGTACTTC
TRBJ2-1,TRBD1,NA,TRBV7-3,CASSLTWTGTYNEQFF,TGTGCCAGCAGCTTAACGTGGACAGGAACCTACAATGAGCAGTTCTTC
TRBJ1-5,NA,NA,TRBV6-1,CASSEGDQPQHF,TGTGCCAGCAGTGAAGGAGATCAGCCCCAGCATTTT
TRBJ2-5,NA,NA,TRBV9,CASSVGGGYETQYF,TGTGCCAGCAGCGTAGGTGGAGGATACGAGACCCAGTACTTC
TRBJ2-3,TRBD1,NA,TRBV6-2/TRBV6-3,CASSAQTGGADTQYF,TGTGCCAGCAGTGCCCAGACAGGGGGGGCAGATACGCAGTATTTT
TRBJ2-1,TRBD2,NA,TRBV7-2,CASSRRRSGSGGLNEQFF,TGTGCCAGCAGCCGCCGCAGATCGGGTAGCGGGGGGCTCAATGAGCAGTTCTTC
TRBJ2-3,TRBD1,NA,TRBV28,CASSFRGQGWADTQYF,TGTGCCAGCAGTTTTAGGGGACAGGGATGGGCAGATACGCAGTATTTT
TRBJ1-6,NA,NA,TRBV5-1,CASKSVPGDSYSPLHF,TGCGCCAGCAAATCCGTTCCTGGAGATTCTTATTCACCCCTCCACTTT
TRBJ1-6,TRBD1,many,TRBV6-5,CASGPQGAAGSPLHF,TGTGCCAGCGGACCGCAGGGGGCAGCCGGTTCACCCCTCCACTTT
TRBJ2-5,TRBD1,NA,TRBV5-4,CASSPRTGLGETQYF,TGTGCCAGCAGCCCACGGACAGGGTTGGGAGAGACCCAGTACTTC
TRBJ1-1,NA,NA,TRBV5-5,CASGSTGNTEAFF,TGTGCCAGCGGATCGACAGGGAACACTGAAGCTTTCTTT